These T cell receptor beta chains were read from a single sample in a study of PD-L1 blockade in urothelial cancer. The repertoire was sequenced with immunoSEQ multiplex PCR; TCRdb's copy has only in-frame clones and lacks some. This sample yields approximately 94,000 clones, of which around 87% are seen a single time; approximately 2% belongs to the top ten. The sample here was PBMCs, taken around atezolizumab (anti-PD-L1) treatment. Receptor source: a man in his 60s with urothelial cancer. The CDR3 runs from the conserved cysteine through the conserved F or W. A D gene is named only where the DNA matches it firmly. A clone size is listed for some rows: how often the clone was seen (once, few, many), or a class if it is expanded.

j_call clone_size v_call d_call cdr3_length cdr3_aa cdr3_nt
TRBJ2-5 few TRBV4-2 - 11 CASSQAETQYF TGTGCCAGCAGCCAAGCGGAGACCCAGTACTTC
TRBJ2-3 - TRBV2 TRBD1 15 CASSLNDRAADTQYF TGTGCCAGCAGTCTAAATGACAGGGCCGCAGATACGCAGTATTTT
TRBJ2-5 - TRBV28 TRBD2 15 CASSFLAGGRETQYF TGTGCCAGCAGTTTCTTGGCGGGGGGGCGGGAGACCCAGTACTTC
TRBJ1-2 - TRBV7-2 - 15 CASALGAGASYGYTF TGTGCCAGCGCGTTAGGGGCGGGGGCCTCCTATGGCTACACCTTC
TRBJ2-3 few TRBV30 TRBD2 17 CAWSGTSGPGATDTQYF TGTGCCTGGAGTGGGACTAGCGGGCCCGGGGCCACAGATACGCAGTATTTT
TRBJ1-4 - TRBV27 - 14 CASSLSIANEKLFF TGTGCCAGCAGTTTAAGCATTGCAAATGAAAAACTGTTTTTT
TRBJ2-1 - TRBV7-9 TRBD1 15 CASSLAGQGADEQFF TGTGCCAGCAGCTTAGCCGGACAGGGGGCGGATGAGCAGTTCTTC
TRBJ2-7 - TRBV4-1 TRBD1 15 CASSHLTGGMNEQYF TGCGCCAGCAGCCACTTGACAGGGGGCATGAACGAGCAGTACTTC
TRBJ2-3 - TRBV9 TRBD1 16 CASSVLQGELTDTQYF TGTGCCAGCAGCGTCCTACAGGGGGAGTTGACAGATACGCAGTATTTT
TRBJ2-7 - TRBV5-4 TRBD2 15 CASSPLREGHYEQYF TGTGCCAGCAGCCCCCTTCGGGAGGGCCACTACGAGCAGTACTTC
TRBJ1-5 - TRBV4-1 TRBD1 18 CASSQTPRQGLSNQPQHF TGCGCCAGCAGCCAAACCCCCCGACAGGGGCTAAGCAATCAGCCCCAGCATTTT
TRBJ2-1 - TRBV10-3 - 15 CAIRLAFGTYNEQFF TGTGCCATCAGGCTAGCGTTCGGTACCTACAATGAGCAGTTCTTC
TRBJ1-1 - TRBV13 TRBD1 14 CASSAGQGNTEAFF TGTGCCAGCAGCGCGGGACAGGGGAACACTGAAGCTTTCTTT
TRBJ2-6 - TRBV7-2 - 18 CASSLVGLSSSGANVLTF TGTGCCAGCAGCTTAGTCGGACTTTCGAGCTCTGGGGCCAACGTCCTGACTTTC
TRBJ1-1 - TRBV2 TRBD1 14 CASGAKQGGTEAFF TGTGCCAGCGGTGCTAAGCAGGGGGGCACTGAAGCTTTCTTT
TRBJ1-6 few TRBV5-4 - 16 CASSLLGGTYNSPLHF TGTGCCAGCAGCTTGTTGGGAGGCACATATAATTCACCCCTCCACTTT
TRBJ1-3 - TRBV19 - 13 CASSIPLRDTIYF TGTGCCAGTAGTATCCCCCTCCGCGACACCATATATTTT
TRBJ1-1 few TRBV7-2 - 13 CASSARQNTEAFF TGTGCCAGCAGCGCCCGACAAAACACTGAAGCTTTCTTT
TRBJ2-7 - TRBV27 - 12 CASSSPTYEQYF TGTGCCAGCAGTTCACCTACCTACGAGCAGTACTTC
TRBJ2-1 once TRBV16 TRBD1 17 CASSLPWGGTGYNEQFF TGTGCCAGCAGCCTTCCCTGGGGCGGGACAGGATACAATGAGCAGTTCTTC
TRBJ2-5 - TRBV5-4 TRBD2 15 CASSYAAGGSETQYF TGTGCCAGCAGCTACGCAGCGGGGGGGTCAGAGACCCAGTACTTC
TRBJ1-5 - TRBV28 - 17 CASSSPAGPGINQPQHF TGTGCCAGCAGTTCCCCGGCAGGACCGGGGATCAATCAGCCCCAGCATTTT
TRBJ2-1 - TRBV5-1 TRBD2 15 CASSLLSSGNNEQFF TGCGCCAGCAGCTTGCTGTCTAGCGGAAACAATGAGCAGTTCTTC
TRBJ2-3 - TRBV18 TRBD2 17 CASSPRLAGGPTDTQYF TGTGCCAGCTCACCTAGACTAGCGGGAGGGCCGACAGATACGCAGTATTTT
TRBJ2-7 - TRBV19 - 15 CASSIGVSLPYEQYF TGTGCCAGTAGTATAGGTGTCAGTTTACCCTACGAGCAGTACTTC
TRBJ2-1 - TRBV5-6 - 14 CASSLGTLNNEQFF TGTGCCAGCAGCTTGGGGACTTTAAACAATGAGCAGTTCTTC
TRBJ2-3 - TRBV7-3 TRBD2 14 CASSYGLATDTQYF TGTGCCAGCAGCTATGGACTAGCAACAGATACGCAGTATTTT
TRBJ1-6 - TRBV6-5 - 15 CASSYIQGANSPLHF TGTGCCAGCAGTTACATCCAGGGCGCTAATTCACCCCTCCACTTT
TRBJ1-5 - TRBV11-1 - 15 CASSLGQGSNQPQHF TGTGCCAGCAGCTTAGGGCAGGGGAGCAATCAGCCCCAGCATTTT
TRBJ2-7 - TRBV6-5 - 16 CASSYSRHLSGYEQYF TGTGCCAGCAGTTATTCCCGACACCTCTCCGGCTACGAGCAGTACTTC
TRBJ1-2 - TRBV4-3 - 15 CASSSGTVANYGYTF TGCGCCAGCAGCTCAGGCACAGTGGCTAACTATGGCTACACCTTC
TRBJ2-2 - TRBV28 TRBD1 15 CASRGQGTGTGELFF TGTGCCAGCAGGGGACAGGGGACCGGGACCGGGGAGCTGTTTTTT
TRBJ1-1 - TRBV27 TRBD1 13 CASSLLADREAFF TGTGCCAGCAGTTTATTGGCGGACAGGGAAGCTTTCTTT
TRBJ2-2 - TRBV27 TRBD1 15 CASSPRGRLSGELFF TGTGCCAGCAGTCCGAGGGGGCGTCTATCCGGGGAGCTGTTTTTT
TRBJ1-1 - TRBV5-1 - 15 CASSLGGYMNTEAFF TGCGCCAGCAGCTTGGGGGGCTACATGAACACTGAAGCTTTCTTT
TRBJ2-6 - TRBV6-5 - 15 CASSWQGGGANVLTF TGTGCCAGCAGTTGGCAGGGCGGTGGGGCCAACGTCCTGACTTTC
TRBJ2-3 - TRBV18 - 14 CASSSRQGTDTQYF TGTGCCAGCTCATCAAGACAAGGCACAGATACGCAGTATTTT
TRBJ2-5 - TRBV20-1 - 11 CSVKAGETQYF TGCAGTGTCAAAGCGGGAGAGACCCAGTACTTC
TRBJ2-2 - TRBV7-2 - 14 CASSPQGVTGELFF TGTGCCAGCAGCCCGCAAGGGGTCACCGGGGAGCTGTTTTTT
TRBJ2-5 - TRBV5-4 TRBD2 15 CASSSSGGAGETQYF TGTGCCAGCAGTTCTAGCGGGGGGGCCGGGGAGACCCAGTACTTC
TRBJ1-5 few TRBV7-9 - 13 CASSLRGGEPQHF TGTGCCAGCAGCTTACGAGGAGGAGAGCCCCAGCATTTT
TRBJ2-7 - TRBV27 - 13 CASSLLPRDEQYF TGTGCCAGCAGTCTCCTCCCCAGGGACGAGCAGTACTTC
TRBJ2-3 - TRBV21-1 - 12 CASSFATDTQYF TGTGCCAGCAGCTTCGCGACAGATACGCAGTATTTT
TRBJ2-7 - TRBV7-7 - 13 CASSSMEGYEQYF TGTGCTAGCAGCTCCATGGAGGGCTACGAGCAGTACTTC
TRBJ1-3 - TRBV7-3 TRBD1 15 CASSSGTGAGNTIYF TGTGCCAGCAGCTCCGGGACAGGGGCCGGAAACACCATATATTTT
TRBJ2-1 - TRBV18 TRBD1 17 CASSPRLQGALSDEQFF TGTGCCAGCTCGCCCCGCCTACAGGGGGCGCTTTCGGATGAGCAGTTCTTC
TRBJ1-5 - TRBV5-1 - 15 CASSLGGHPNQPQHF TGCGCCAGCAGCTTGGGGGGCCATCCTAATCAGCCCCAGCATTTT
TRBJ1-5 once TRBV28 TRBD1 17 CASSLTRDRSGNQPQHF TGTGCCAGCAGTTTAACACGGGACAGGTCAGGCAATCAGCCCCAGCATTTT
TRBJ1-1 - TRBV7-2 - 13 CASSSGQNTEAFF TGTGCCAGCAGCTCCGGTCAAAACACTGAAGCTTTCTTT
TRBJ1-6 - TRBV5-5 TRBD1 15 CASSSTGVIGSPLHF TGTGCCAGCAGCTCGACAGGGGTAATAGGGTCACCCCTCCACTTT
TRBJ1-4 - TRBV6-1 TRBD1 14 CASSEQGAGGLLFF TGTGCCAGCAGTGAACAGGGGGCCGGGGGTCTACTGTTTTTT
TRBJ1-1 - TRBV27 TRBD1 15 CASSLWDRRNTEAFF TGTGCCAGCAGTTTGTGGGACAGAAGGAACACTGAAGCTTTCTTT
TRBJ2-3 - TRBV11-2 TRBD2 20 CASSLDFTSGGHKNADTQYF TGTGCCAGCAGCTTAGACTTCACTAGCGGGGGACACAAAAACGCAGATACGCAGTATTTT
TRBJ2-4 - TRBV7-7 - 18 CASSLDISTWLAKNIQYF TGTGCTAGCAGCTTGGACATAAGTACATGGTTGGCCAAAAACATTCAGTACTTC
TRBJ1-1 once TRBV19 - 13 CASNRQLNTEAFF TGTGCCAGTAACAGACAGTTGAACACTGAAGCTTTCTTT
TRBJ2-5 - TRBV18 TRBD2 19 CASSLRPATSGGFQETQYF TGTGCCAGCTCACTCCGCCCGGCGACTAGCGGGGGCTTCCAAGAGACCCAGTACTTC
TRBJ2-7 - TRBV28 TRBD2 13 CASLSRGGGEQYF TGTGCCAGCCTGAGTAGGGGCGGGGGCGAGCAGTACTTC
TRBJ2-7 few TRBV6-5 TRBD2 13 CASSRTRSREQYF TGTGCCAGCAGTAGGACTAGATCGAGAGAGCAGTACTTC
TRBJ2-1 - TRBV7-8 - 12 CASSLVQSGQFF TGTGCCAGCAGCTTAGTTCAGTCTGGTCAGTTCTTC